This section outlines one T cell receptor beta chain sequence together with its context. Its antigen is unknown. No base-level quality is on record; no much larger clone is a single base apart. TCRbeta CDR3 regions were amplified from genomic DNA by means of the immunoSEQ Assay, a bias-controlled multiplex PCR. The paper's data handling went like this. Nucleated cell counts per sample were estimated from amplification of reference gene primers within the assay. Sequence reads were collapsed and filtered to measure the absolute abundance of every unique TCRbeta CDR3 rearrangement. Productive Simpson clonality was computed per sample as the square root of Simpson's diversity index over productive rearrangements. The table was pulled from immuneACCESS by TCRdb, which kept in-frame rearrangements only. Such tables lose some clones; where checked, under half of the loss comes from unresolved V genes, and the rest has no known cause. V, J and clone size reflect that table, while D and trimming were determined from the DNA. Here the sample has 300,000 or so clones; approximately 89% occur a single time. The top ten clonotypes cover around 2.2% of the sample.

One collaborating source in Seattle enrolled patients while the patients were actively infected and followed the patients over time throughout the course of disease. Each collaborating institution followed its own protocols to collect whole blood in K2EDTA tubes. For TCRbeta analysis, collaborator samples were shipped as frozen whole blood, as isolated PBMCs, or as DNA extracted from either sample type. The record originates from a study of blood T cell repertoires in COVID-19 (dated by TCRdb to the early 2020s). The study in broad terms: Samples from collaborators originated in the United States, Italy and Spain and spanned both the acute and convalescent phases of COVID-19. A freely available public database, intended as a resource for researchers studying the immune response to SARS-CoV-2, is where the repertoires were released. The sample metadata nearly always contained a de-identified subject ID, COVID-19 status, age in years and sex. The material from the prospective study consisted of cDNA or gDNA derived from T cells, B-cell-depleted T cells, or PBMCs. Deeply sampled blood TCRbeta repertoires from subjects exposed to, actively infected with, or recovered from COVID-19 were included in the dataset. Where HLA class I and class II types were available, the types were taken from metadata supplied by the sample provider, not from assay-based typing. The samples were drawn from two sources: the first 160 participants of the ongoing ImmuneRACE study, and about 1,300 subjects contributed by 6 global collaborators. What the authors observed across the whole study: Clinical and demographic metadata were provided uncurated, with the amount varying by source and participant.

Specimen: peripheral blood. This TCR was sampled from a woman in her thirties with COVID-19, enrolled during active disease.

CDR3 sequence: CASRASGRAPDTQYF. The bases are TGTGCCAGCAGGGCTAGCGGGAGGGCCCCAGATACGCAGTATTTT. The sequence links TRBV6-5 to TRBJ2-3, and 12 bases in between align with TRBD2. V trim: 6 bases; J trim: 4 bases; unmatched bases: 5. Looking up the germline V gene yields CDR1 MNHEY and CDR2 SVGAGI. Taken from cysteine to phenylalanine, the CDR3 has 15 residues. Solely the CDR3 DNA is kept, with 45 bases framed from the first base.